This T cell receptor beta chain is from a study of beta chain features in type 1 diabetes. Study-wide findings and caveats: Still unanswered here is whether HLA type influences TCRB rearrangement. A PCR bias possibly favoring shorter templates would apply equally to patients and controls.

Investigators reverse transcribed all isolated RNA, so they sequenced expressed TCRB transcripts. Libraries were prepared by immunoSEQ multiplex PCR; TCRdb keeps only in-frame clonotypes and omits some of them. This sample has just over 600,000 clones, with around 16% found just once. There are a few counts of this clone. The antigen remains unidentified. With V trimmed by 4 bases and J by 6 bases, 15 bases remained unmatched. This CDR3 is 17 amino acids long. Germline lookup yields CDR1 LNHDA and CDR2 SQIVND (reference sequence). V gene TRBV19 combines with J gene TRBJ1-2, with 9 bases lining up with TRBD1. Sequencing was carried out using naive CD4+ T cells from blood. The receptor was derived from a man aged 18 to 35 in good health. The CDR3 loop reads CASSTSLWDRVGNGYTF. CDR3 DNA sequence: TGTGCCAGTAGTACTTCCCTCTGGGACAGGGTCGGTAATGGCTACACCTTC.